This TCR beta chain was observed in a study of cytomegalovirus exposure and HLA in healthy donors. Deletions cut 2 bases from V and 10 bases from J, with 10 bases between. The germline gives CDR1 SGHDT, CDR2 YYEEEE. This CDR3 contains 11 residues. The PCR was carried out with 60 Vbeta primers and 13 Jbeta primers. Sequenced by immunoSEQ multiplex PCR; TCRdb stores in-frame clones only, minus some. The sample lists about 110,000 clones, roughly 82% occurring once. This chain joins TRBV5-6 and TRBJ2-7; weak D call: TRBD1 (5 bases). The material sequenced was PBMCs. This clonotype was obtained from a male donor in good health and CMV-seropositive. The CDR3 is CASSFGQGQYF. The CDR3 coding sequence is TGTGCCAGCAGCTTCGGGCAGGGTCAGTACTTC. The variable domain in full, completed from reference TRBV5-6 and TRBJ2-7, reads DAGVTQSPTHLIKTRGQQVTLRCSPKSGHDTVSWYQQALGQGPQFIFQYYEEEERQRGNFPDRFSGHQFPNYSSELNVNALLLGDSALYLCASSFGQGQYFGPGTRLTVT.